One T cell receptor (beta chain) is described in this entry. This specimen comes from a study of OX40 agonist ivuxolimab in advanced cancers. Looked up from germline, CDR1 is SNHLY and CDR2 is FYNNEI. The CDR3 extends over 16 amino acids. V gave up 7 bases and J gave up 5 bases, with 23 bases separating them. Some clones are missing from TCRdb's copy, which holds only in-frame ones; the method was immunoSEQ multiplex PCR. The repertoire holds approximately 70,000 clones, with under 90% as singletons. Material: CD4+ or CD8+ T cells sorted from blood, obtained in a trial of the OX40 agonist ivuxolimab. The receptor's source is an adult with an advanced solid tumor such as melanoma, head and neck, liver or kidney cancer. This chain joins TRBV2 and TRBJ2-5, with D perhaps assigned TRBD1 or TRBD2 (5 bases each). The CDR3 loop reads CASTSTLGPTGETQYF. The CDR3 DNA is TGTGCCAGCACCTCAACCCTGGGACCTACGGGGGAGACCCAGTACTTC.